A single sample gave rise to the 26 T cell receptor beta chains below, sequenced in a study of T-cell memory formation after mild COVID-19. Each CDR3 protein gets one entry after TCRdb re-called the 5' RACE reads with MiXCR. The sample lists roughly 450,000 distinct CDR3 sequences, 15% to 20% occurring once. Specimen: PBMCs or a T cell subset sorted from them (not recorded which). The receptors were sampled from an adult woman who had mild COVID-19 (a few samples of this study predate the infection). Cell type and time point are not known.

The table lists this clonotype with many counts. The rearrangement uses TRBV24-1 and TRBJ2-1; unclear D gene. Trimming left V 5 bases short and J 5 bases short, with 6 bases between. This CDR3 comprises 12 residues. Germline V gene data show CDR1 as KGHDR and CDR2 as SFDVKD. CDR3 sequence reads: CATSGLHNEQFF. Here the CDR3 DNA reads TGTGCCACCAGTGGTCTTCACAATGAGCAGTTCTTC.

J is TRBJ2-7 and V is TRBV9, with a weak D call TRBD1 (6 bases). Trimming cost V 0 bases and J 6 bases, with 13 bases left between them. There are 14 residues in the CDR3. The germline V gene has CDR1 SGDLS and CDR2 YYNGEE. The CDR3 sequence: CASSVVSQTGEQYF. Written as DNA, the CDR3 is TGTGCCAGCAGCGTAGTGTCACAGACAGGCGAGCAGTACTTC.

Details on this clonotype: A read error may be the cause here, since a much bigger clone is one base away. The V call is TRBV6-5, the J call TRBJ2-7; TRBD1 matches 8 bases. Germline CDR1 is MNHEY and CDR2 is SVGAGI. The CDR3 consists of 15 residues. CDR3 in DNA: TGTGACAGCACCCATACCGGGACAGGAGACTTAGTGCAGTACTTC. It codes for CDSTHTGTGDLVQYF.

This clonotype was recorded only once. J is TRBJ1-3 and V is TRBV24-1, with D unresolved. The CDR3 contains 13 residues. CDR1 is KGHDR, CDR2 SFDVKD, per germline. V lost 2 bases, J lost 2 bases, and 3 bases lay in between. The CDR3 here is CATSDSTGNTIYF. CDR3 sequence (DNA): TGTGCCACCAGTGATTCGACTGGAAACACCATATATTTT.

This clonotype was picked up a small number of times. V usage is TRBV12-3 or TRBV12-4 and J usage is TRBJ2-2; 8 nucleotides line up with TRBD1. CDR3 length: 15 amino acids. V lost 4 bases, J lost 6 bases, and 7 bases stayed unmatched. In nucleotides, the CDR3 is TGTGCCAGCAGTTCGGGACAGGCCTTCGCCGGGGAGCTGTTTTTT. Translating it yields CASSSGQAFAGELFF.

This chain joins TRBV11-2 and TRBJ1-4, with 8 bases aligning to TRBD1. Unmatched junction bases numbered 13, after V lost 5 bases and J lost 8 bases. This CDR3 contains 16 residues. The germline gives CDR1 SGHAT, CDR2 FQNNGV. The CDR3 DNA is TGTGCCAGCAGCCCGGGGGGCGGCAGGGGGCAGGAAAAACTGTTTTTT. Its protein is CASSPGGGRGQEKLFF. Filled out from reference TRBV11-2 and TRBJ1-4, the complete variable domain reads EAGVAQSPRYKIIEKRQSVAFWCNPISGHATLYWYQQILGQGPKLLIQFQNNGVVDDSQLPKDRFSAERLKGVDSTLKIQPAKLEDSAVYLCASSPGGGRGQEKLFFGSGTQLSVL.

The CDR3 protein is CASSHPMNTEAFF. CDR3 bases: TGTGCCAGCAGCCACCCAATGAACACTGAAGCTTTCTTT. The chain carries TRBV7-2 and TRBJ1-1; D call uncertain. The CDR3 extends over 13 amino acids. V shed 5 bases and J shed 0 bases, with 7 bases lying between them. Looked up from germline, CDR1 is SGHTA and CDR2 is FQGNSA.

This clonotype appeared many times. Written as DNA, the CDR3 is TGTGCCAGCAGTCTACTAGCGGGAGCCTACGAGCAGTACTTC. Amino acid sequence: CASSLLAGAYEQYF. The V gene is TRBV13, the J gene TRBJ2-7; 11 bases align to TRBD2. The CDR3 contains 14 residues. The ends lost 6 bases at V and 2 bases at J; junction bases unmatched: 3. Germline lookup yields CDR1 PRHDT and CDR2 FYEKMQ (reference sequence).

There are a few counts of this clonotype. The chain has TRBV29-1 and TRBJ2-7; 9 nucleotides agree with TRBD1. This CDR3 spans 13 amino acids. Per germline, CDR1 SQVTM and CDR2 ANQGSEA. V was clipped by 7 bases and J by 1 base; unmatched bases: 5. DNA of the CDR3: TGCAGCGCTTTCGGGACAGGGTCCTACGAGCAGTACTTC. Its protein is CSAFGTGSYEQYF.

This clonotype was seen only a few times. The CDR3 is CASRSPDTGELFF. The CDR3 DNA is TGTGCCAGCAGAAGTCCCGACACCGGGGAGCTGTTTTTT. The J gene is TRBJ2-2, the V gene TRBV7-9; D ambiguous. The CDR3 is 13 amino acids. V was clipped by 6 bases and J by 3 bases, with 8 bases between them. The germline CDR1 and CDR2 sequences are SEHNR and FQNEAQ (reference sequence).

This clonotype was observed a handful of times. The DNA of the CDR3 is TGCGCCAGCAGCTTCGACAGGGGAGGCTACACCTTC. Translation gives CASSFDRGGYTF. This chain uses TRBV5-1 with TRBJ1-2, with 8 positions matching TRBD1. The V and J ends lost 2 bases and 8 bases, in that order; junction bases with no gene match: 2. Germline values: CDR1 SGHRS, CDR2 YFSETQ. This CDR3 is built from 12 residues.

J is TRBJ1-5 and V is TRBV5-6, with D tentatively TRBD1 (6 bases). V was cut by 6 bases and J by 6 bases, with 19 bases left in between. This CDR3 comprises 15 residues. Germline V gene data show CDR1 as SGHDT and CDR2 as YYEEEE. The CDR3 reads CASTRRGAGGQPQHF. CDR3 sequence (DNA): TGTGCCAGCACCCGGAGGGGGGCGGGGGGTCAGCCCCAGCATTTT.

The chain links TRBV6-6 to TRBJ2-3; TRBD1 might be the D (5 bases). V was cut by 6 bases and J by 5 bases, with 9 bases left in between. The CDR3 extends over 12 amino acids. The germline CDR1 and CDR2 sequences are MNHNY and SVGAGI (reference sequence). CDR3 loop: CASSPTEDTQYF. DNA for the CDR3: TGTGCCAGCAGCCCGACAGAAGATACGCAGTATTTT.

The V gene is TRBV5-6, the J gene TRBJ1-2, with TRBD1 matching 8 bases. This CDR3 has 15 amino acids. V dropped 6 bases and J dropped 0; count of bases not matched to a gene: 7. Germline-derived CDR1 and CDR2 are SGHDT and YYEEEE. The CDR3 DNA sequence: TGTGCCAGCAACTACGGGACAGGAGCTAACTATGGCTACACCTTC. Translating it yields CASNYGTGANYGYTF.

The chain is built from TRBV4-3 and TRBJ2-1; maybe TRBD2 (6 bases). This CDR3 has 21 residues. V was trimmed by 0 bases and J by 1 base, leaving 25 bases between them. The germline CDR1 and CDR2 sequences are LGHNA and YSLEER. CDR3 sequence: CASSQDGPGLSGSSSYNEQFF. The CDR3 bases are TGCGCCAGCAGCCAAGATGGTCCAGGCCTTAGCGGTTCAAGTTCCTACAATGAGCAGTTCTTC.

This clonotype was seen only a few times. The chain recombines TRBV5-1 with TRBJ1-4; a possible D gene is TRBD1 (6 bases). Germline V gene sequence: CDR1 SGHRS, CDR2 YFSETQ. V shed 4 bases and J shed 0 bases, with 10 bases lying between them. CDR3 length: 15 residues. CDR3 in DNA: TGCGCCAGCAGCCAGACAGGAGCAACTAATGAAAAACTGTTTTTT. This encodes CASSQTGATNEKLFF.

This clonotype has a count of ten or more. The chain recombines TRBV7-9 with TRBJ2-6; D is unresolved. This CDR3 region has 16 residues. Germline CDR1 and CDR2: SEHNR and FQNEAQ (reference sequence). Deletions cut 8 bases from V and 0 bases from J, with 14 bases between. CDR3 amino acids: CASSLGLGSGANVLTF. CDR3 bases: TGTGCCAGCTCCCTGGGCCTTGGCTCTGGGGCCAACGTCCTGACTTTC. Together with reference TRBV7-9 and TRBJ2-6, the CDR3 gives the full variable domain: DTGVSQNPRHKITKRGQNVTFRCDPISEHNRLYWYRQTLGQGPEFLTYFQNEAQLEKSRLLSDRFSAERPKGSFSTLEIQRTEQGDSAMYLCASSLGLGSGANVLTFGAGSRLTVL.

The rearrangement uses TRBV20-1 and TRBJ2-1, with 14 nucleotides matching TRBD2. Trimming at V came to 5 bases and at J to 6 bases, leaving 12 bases not matched to a gene. This CDR3 spans 17 amino acids. Germline V gives CDR1 DFQATT, CDR2 SNEGSKA (reference sequence). The CDR3 nucleotides read TGCAGTGCTGCGATCCAACTCGGGACTAGCGGGAGCAATGAGCAGTTCTTC. Translated, it gives CSAAIQLGTSGSNEQFF.

There are a few counts of this clonotype. The chain couples TRBV7-8 to TRBJ1-1; 7 bases agree with TRBD1. The germline gives CDR1 SGHVS, CDR2 FQNEAQ. The CDR3 has 15 amino acids. The trim removed 2 bases at V and 4 bases at J, leaving 7 bases unmatched. The CDR3, as DNA: TGTGCCAGCAGCTTAACAGGGGAATTGGTCACTGAAGCTTTCTTT. Translation gives CASSLTGELVTEAFF.

The rearrangement joins TRBV27 to TRBJ2-7; D is unclear. The CDR3 sequence is 13 residues long. Trimming removed 10 bases at V and 0 bases at J, with 13 bases between. In germline, CDR1 is MNHEY, CDR2 SMNVEV (reference sequence). The CDR3 nucleotides read TGTGCCACCCTGGAGAGAGGCTCCTACGAGCAGTACTTC. Residues: CATLERGSYEQYF.

This clonotype was observed a few times. J is TRBJ1-3 and V is TRBV9, with 8 nucleotides matching TRBD1. This CDR3 contains 16 residues. The germline CDR1 and CDR2 sequences are SGDLS and YYNGEE. V shed 7 bases and J 11 bases; nucleotides not matched to a gene: 20. Here the CDR3 reads CASSIGQGASEPPIYF. The CDR3 region has the DNA TGTGCCAGCTCTATCGGACAGGGAGCCTCCGAGCCTCCCATATATTTT. Using reference TRBV9 and TRBJ1-3 for the parts outside the CDR3, the full variable domain is DSGVTQTPKHLITATGQRVTLRCSPRSGDLSVYWYQQSLDQGLQFLIQYYNGEERAKGNILERFSAQQFPDLHSELNLSSLELGDSALYFCASSIGQGASEPPIYFGEGSWLTVV.

This clonotype has only one observation. This chain joins TRBV6-5 and TRBJ2-1; 7 positions match TRBD1. V was pared by 6 bases and J by 6 bases, with 8 bases of the junction left unmatched. The CDR3 runs to 14 residues. Germline CDR1 reads MNHEY; CDR2 reads SVGAGI. DNA for the CDR3: TGTGCCAGCAGCTACGACAGGGTTAGCAATGAGCAGTTCTTC. It codes for CASSYDRVSNEQFF.

This clonotype was counted only a few times. The chain couples TRBV7-2 to TRBJ2-3, with D possibly matching TRBD2 (6 bases). CDR1 and CDR2 (germline): SGHTA, FQGNSA. This CDR3 is built from 14 residues. Trimming removed 5 bases at V and 6 bases at J, with 15 bases between. The CDR3: CASSPGLAADTQYF. CDR3 nucleotides: TGTGCCAGCAGCCCAGGGTTAGCGGCGGATACGCAGTATTTT. The complete variable domain, with remaining parts taken from reference TRBV7-2 and TRBJ2-3, reads GAGVSQSPSNKVTEKGKDVELRCDPISGHTALYWYRQSLGQGLEFLIYFQGNSAPDKSGLPSDRFSAERTGGSVSTLTIQRTQQEDSAVYLCASSPGLAADTQYFGPGTRLTVL.

The V gene is TRBV7-2, the J gene TRBJ2-1, with 8 bases identical to TRBD1. This CDR3 is built from 16 residues. With V trimmed by 5 bases and J by 6 bases, 12 bases remained unmatched. Germline assignment: CDR1 SGHTA and CDR2 FQGNSA. The CDR3 nucleotides read TGTGCCAGCAGCCTCCACGGACAGGGACTCGGCAATGAGCAGTTCTTC. Encoded protein: CASSLHGQGLGNEQFF.

CDR3 DNA sequence: TGTGCCACCGCGGACTCTGGTGCCTCCTACAATGAGCAGTTCTTC. This codes for CATADSGASYNEQFF. The chain couples TRBV7-9 to TRBJ2-1; tentative D call: TRBD2 (5 bases). The CDR3 runs to 15 residues. Trimming pared 10 bases from V and 0 bases from J, leaving 16 bases between. Per the germline V gene, CDR1 is SEHNR and CDR2 is FQNEAQ (reference sequence).

This chain joins TRBV20-1 and TRBJ1-1; D gene uncertain. The V end lost 6 bases, the J end lost 3 bases, and 11 bases lay between the germline ends. This CDR3 region has 12 residues. CDR1 is DFQATT, CDR2 SNEGSKA, per germline (reference sequence). The CDR3 loop reads CSAGERDTEAFF. The CDR3 DNA is TGCAGTGCCGGGGAGAGGGACACTGAAGCTTTCTTT.